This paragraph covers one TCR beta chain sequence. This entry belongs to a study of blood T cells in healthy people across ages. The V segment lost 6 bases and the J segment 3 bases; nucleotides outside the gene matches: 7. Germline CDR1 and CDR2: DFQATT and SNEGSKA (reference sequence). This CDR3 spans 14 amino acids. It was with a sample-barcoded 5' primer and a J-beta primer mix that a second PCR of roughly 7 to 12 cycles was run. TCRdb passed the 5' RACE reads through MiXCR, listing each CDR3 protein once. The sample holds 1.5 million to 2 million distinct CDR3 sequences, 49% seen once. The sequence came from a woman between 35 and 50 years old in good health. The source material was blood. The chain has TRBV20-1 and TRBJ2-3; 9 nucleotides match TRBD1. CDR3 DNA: TGCAGTGCCATCCAGGGACAGGGAACAGATACGCAGTATTTT. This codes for CSAIQGQGTDTQYF.